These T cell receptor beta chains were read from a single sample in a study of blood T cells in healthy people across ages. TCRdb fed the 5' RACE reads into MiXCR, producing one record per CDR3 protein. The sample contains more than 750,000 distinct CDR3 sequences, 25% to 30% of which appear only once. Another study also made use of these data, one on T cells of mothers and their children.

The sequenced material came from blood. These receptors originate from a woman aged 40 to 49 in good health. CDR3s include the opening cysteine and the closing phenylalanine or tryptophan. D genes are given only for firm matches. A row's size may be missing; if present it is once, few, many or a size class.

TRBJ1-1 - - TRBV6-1 TGTGCCAGCAGTGAGTACGGGGACACTGAAGCTTTCTTT CASSEYGDTEAFF
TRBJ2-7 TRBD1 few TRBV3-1 TGTGCCAGCAGCCAAGCCGGGACAGGGAACGAGCAGTACTTC CASSQAGTGNEQYF
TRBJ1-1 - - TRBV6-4 TGTGCCAGCAGTGAAGGAGGGGTCGGTATGAACACTGAAGCTTTCTTT CASSEGGVGMNTEAFF
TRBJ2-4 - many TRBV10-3 TGTGCCATCAGCCAGGCCCTAGCCAAAAACATTCAGTACTTC CAISQALAKNIQYF
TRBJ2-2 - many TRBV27 TGTGCCAGCAGTTTAAGGGCCGGGGAGCTGTTTTTT CASSLRAGELFF
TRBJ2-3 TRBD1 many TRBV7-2 TGTGCCAGCAGCTTAACGGCAGGGGGTCCGGATACGCAGTATTTT CASSLTAGGPDTQYF
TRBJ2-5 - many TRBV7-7 TGTGCTAGCAGCCAGACTATCCAAGAGACCCAGTACTTC CASSQTIQETQYF
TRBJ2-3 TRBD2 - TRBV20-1 TGCAGTGCCGGGGACGCGGGGGGCACAGATACGCAGTATTTT CSAGDAGGTDTQYF
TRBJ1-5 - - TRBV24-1 TGTGCCACCAGTGACCAGACCCATCAGCCCCAGCATTTT CATSDQTHQPQHF
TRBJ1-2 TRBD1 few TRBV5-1 TGCGCCAGCAGCTTGGGACAGGGGGTGGACTCTCGACGGTACTACACCTTC CASSLGQGVDSRRYYTF
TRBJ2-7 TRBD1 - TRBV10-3 TGTGCCATCAGTGACGGGACAGAGATCTACGAGCAGTACTTC CAISDGTEIYEQYF
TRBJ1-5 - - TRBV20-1 TGCAGTGCTACGGGTGGGCCACAGCCCCAGCATTTT CSATGGPQPQHF
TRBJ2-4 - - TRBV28 TGTGCCAGCAGTCCTTTGGGGTTGGGTGAGCAGTACTTC CASSPLGLGEQYF
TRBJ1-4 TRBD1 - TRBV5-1 TGCGCCAGCACGACAGGGGGTTCGTTGAGTGAAAAACTGTTTTTT CASTTGGSLSEKLFF
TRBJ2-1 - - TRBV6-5 TGTGCCAGCAGTTACAACCCAGAGGCTGAGCAGTTCTTC CASSYNPEAEQFF
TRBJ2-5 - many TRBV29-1 TGCAGCGTGAAGACACACCAAGAGACCCAGTACTTC CSVKTHQETQYF
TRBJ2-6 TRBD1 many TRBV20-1 TGCAGTGTAACCGACAGGGGGCGCACTGGGGCCAACGTCCTGACTTTC CSVTDRGRTGANVLTF
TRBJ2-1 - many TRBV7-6 TGTGCCAGCAGCTCGTATGCAAACAATGAGCAGTTCTTC CASSSYANNEQFF
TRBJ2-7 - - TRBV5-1 TGCGCCAGCAGCTTGCCGGACAGACCCTACGAGCAGTACTTC CASSLPDRPYEQYF
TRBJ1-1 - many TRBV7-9 TGTGCCAGCAGCCAGGGGCCCGGCACTGAAGCTTTCTTT CASSQGPGTEAFF
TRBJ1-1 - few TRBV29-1 TGCAGCGGACATCTTAACACTGAAGCTTTCTTT CSGHLNTEAFF
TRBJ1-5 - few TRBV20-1 TGCAGTGCTAGTGAAGGGGTTCGGCGGCCCCAGCATTTT CSASEGVRRPQHF
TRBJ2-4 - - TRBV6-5 TGTGCCAGCAGTCGGACCTGTGTAGGCTACGGAAACATTCAGTACTTC CASSRTCVGYGNIQYF
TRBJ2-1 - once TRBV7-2 TGTGCCAGCAGCTCTCAGGCGGGCGTCTCCTACAATGAGCAGTTCTTC CASSSQAGVSYNEQFF
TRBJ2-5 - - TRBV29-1 TGCAGCGTGGGACGGCCCCAAGAGACCCGGTACTTC CSVGRPQETRYF
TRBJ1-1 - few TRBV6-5 TGTGCCAGCAATTTCATGTGGAACACTGAAGCTTTCTTT CASNFMWNTEAFF
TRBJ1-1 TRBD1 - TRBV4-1 TGCGCCAGCAGCCAAGATTCAGGGGGTCTGATGAACACTGAAGCTTTCTTT CASSQDSGGLMNTEAFF
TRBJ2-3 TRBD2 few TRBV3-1 TGTGCCAGCAGCCCCGGGGTCCGGGGGGGCACAGATACGCAGTATTTT CASSPGVRGGTDTQYF
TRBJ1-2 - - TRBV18 TGTGCCAGCTCACCGGGGACACAACAATTCCCCACCTTC CASSPGTQQFPTF
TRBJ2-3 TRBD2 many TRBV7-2 TGTGCCACGGTAGCTAGCGGGGGACTGAGCACAGATACGCAGTATTTT CATVASGGLSTDTQYF
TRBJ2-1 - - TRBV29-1 TGCAGCGTTGAAGAAGGTGTGGGAGCGGAGGTTCGGTCGGAGCAGTTCTTC CSVEEGVGAEVRSEQFF